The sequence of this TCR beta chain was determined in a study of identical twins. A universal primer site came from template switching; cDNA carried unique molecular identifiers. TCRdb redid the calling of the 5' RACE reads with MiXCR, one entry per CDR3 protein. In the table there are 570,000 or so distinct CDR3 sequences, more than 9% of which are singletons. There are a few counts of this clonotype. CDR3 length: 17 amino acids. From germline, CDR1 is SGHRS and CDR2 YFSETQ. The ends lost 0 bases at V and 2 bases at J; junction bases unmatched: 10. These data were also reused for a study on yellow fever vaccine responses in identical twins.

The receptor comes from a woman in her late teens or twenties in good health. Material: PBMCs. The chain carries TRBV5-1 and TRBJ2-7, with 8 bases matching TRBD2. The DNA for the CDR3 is TGCGCCAGCAGCTTGGGGCCCAGGAGCGGGAGTACCTACGAGCAGTACTTC. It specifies CASSLGPRSGSTYEQYF.